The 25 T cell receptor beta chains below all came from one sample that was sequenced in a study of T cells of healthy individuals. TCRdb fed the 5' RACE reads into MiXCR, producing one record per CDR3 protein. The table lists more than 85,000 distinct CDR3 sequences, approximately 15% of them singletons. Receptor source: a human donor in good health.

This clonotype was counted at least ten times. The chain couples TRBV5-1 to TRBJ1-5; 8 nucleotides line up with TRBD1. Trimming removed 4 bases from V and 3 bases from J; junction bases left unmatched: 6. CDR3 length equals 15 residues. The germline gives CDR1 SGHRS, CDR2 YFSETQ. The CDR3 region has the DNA TGCGCCAGCAGCCCAGGACAGGGCGACAATCAGCCCCAGCATTTT. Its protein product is CASSPGQGDNQPQHF.

The CDR3, as DNA: TGTGCCACCTTCGGGGCCAACATAGATACGCAGTATTTT. The encoded protein is CATFGANIDTQYF. The chain couples TRBV19 to TRBJ2-3, with D perhaps being TRBD1 or TRBD2 (5 bases each). The CDR3 spans 13 residues. V lost 10 bases and J lost 5, with 16 bases in between. Germline-derived CDR1 and CDR2 are LNHDA and SQIVND (reference sequence).

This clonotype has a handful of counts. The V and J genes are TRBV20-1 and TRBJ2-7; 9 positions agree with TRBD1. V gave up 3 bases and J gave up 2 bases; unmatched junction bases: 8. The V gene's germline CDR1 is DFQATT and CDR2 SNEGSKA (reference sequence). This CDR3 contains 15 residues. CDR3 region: CSARGDRAPTYEQYF. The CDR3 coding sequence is TGCAGTGCTAGGGGGGACAGGGCTCCTACCTACGAGCAGTACTTC.

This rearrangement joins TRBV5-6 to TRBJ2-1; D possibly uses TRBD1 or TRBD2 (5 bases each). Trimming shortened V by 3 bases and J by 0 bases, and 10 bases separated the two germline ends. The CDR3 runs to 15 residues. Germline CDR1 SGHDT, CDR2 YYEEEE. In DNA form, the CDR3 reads TGTGCCAGCAGCTCGGGACGAAGCTCCTACAATGAGCAGTTCTTC. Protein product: CASSSGRSSYNEQFF.

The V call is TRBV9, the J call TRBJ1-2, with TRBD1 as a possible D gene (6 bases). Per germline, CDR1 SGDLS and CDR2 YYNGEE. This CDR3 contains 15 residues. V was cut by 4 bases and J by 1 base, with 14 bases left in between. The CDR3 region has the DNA TGTGCCAGCAGCACGCGGGACACCCTTAACTATGGCTACACCTTC. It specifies CASSTRDTLNYGYTF.

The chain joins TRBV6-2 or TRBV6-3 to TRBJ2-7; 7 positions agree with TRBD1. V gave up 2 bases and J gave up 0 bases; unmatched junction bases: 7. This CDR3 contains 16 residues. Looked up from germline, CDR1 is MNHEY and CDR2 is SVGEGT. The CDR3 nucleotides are TGTGCCAGCAGTTACGAGGACAGGCGACACTCCTACGAGCAGTACTTC. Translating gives CASSYEDRRHSYEQYF.

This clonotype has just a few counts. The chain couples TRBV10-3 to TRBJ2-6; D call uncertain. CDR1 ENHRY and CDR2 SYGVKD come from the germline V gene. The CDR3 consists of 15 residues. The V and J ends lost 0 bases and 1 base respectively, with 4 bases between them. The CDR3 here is CAISESKSGANVLTF. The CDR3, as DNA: TGTGCCATCAGTGAGTCCAAATCTGGGGCCAACGTCCTGACTTTC.

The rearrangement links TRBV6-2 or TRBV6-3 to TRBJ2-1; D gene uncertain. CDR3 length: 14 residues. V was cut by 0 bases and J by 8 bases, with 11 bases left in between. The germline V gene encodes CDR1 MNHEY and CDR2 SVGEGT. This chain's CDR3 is CASSYSTRSYEQFF. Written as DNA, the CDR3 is TGTGCCAGCAGTTACTCGACTCGGAGCTATGAGCAGTTCTTC.

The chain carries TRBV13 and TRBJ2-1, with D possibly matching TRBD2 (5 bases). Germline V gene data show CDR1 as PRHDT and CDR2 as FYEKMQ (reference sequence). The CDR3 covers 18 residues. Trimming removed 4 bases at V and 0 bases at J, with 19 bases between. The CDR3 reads CASSSYPSGPSSYNEQFF. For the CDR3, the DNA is TGTGCCAGCAGCTCCTACCCAAGCGGCCCTAGCTCCTACAATGAGCAGTTCTTC.

CDR3: CSVGPENYGYTF. As DNA, the CDR3 is TGCAGCGTTGGCCCAGAGAACTATGGCTACACCTTC. This chain uses TRBV29-1 with TRBJ1-2; D remains ambiguous. This CDR3 comprises 12 residues. The V gene's germline CDR1 is SQVTM and CDR2 ANQGSEA. Trimming left V 4 bases short and J 2 bases short, with 8 bases between.

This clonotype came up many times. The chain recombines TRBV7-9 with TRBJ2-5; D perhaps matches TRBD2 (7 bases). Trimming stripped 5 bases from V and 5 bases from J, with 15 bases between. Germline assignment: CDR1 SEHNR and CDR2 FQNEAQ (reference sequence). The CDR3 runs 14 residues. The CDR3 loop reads CASSQMGGLETQYF. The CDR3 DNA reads TGTGCCAGCAGCCAAATGGGGGGGCTGGAGACCCAGTACTTC.

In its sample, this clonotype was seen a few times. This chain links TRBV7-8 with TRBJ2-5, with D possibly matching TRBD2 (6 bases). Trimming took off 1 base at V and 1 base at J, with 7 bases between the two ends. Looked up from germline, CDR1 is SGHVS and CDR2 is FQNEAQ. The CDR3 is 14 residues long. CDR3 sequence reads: CASSLGGLQETQYF. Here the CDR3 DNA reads TGTGCCAGCAGCTTAGGGGGACTCCAAGAGACCCAGTACTTC.

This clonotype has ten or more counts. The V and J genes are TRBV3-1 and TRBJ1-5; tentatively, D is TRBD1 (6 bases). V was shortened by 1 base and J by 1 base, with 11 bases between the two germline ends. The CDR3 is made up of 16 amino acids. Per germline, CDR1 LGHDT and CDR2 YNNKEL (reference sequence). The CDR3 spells CASSQGLGGSNQPQHF. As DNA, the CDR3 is TGTGCCAGCAGCCAAGGTTTAGGGGGGAGCAATCAGCCCCAGCATTTT.

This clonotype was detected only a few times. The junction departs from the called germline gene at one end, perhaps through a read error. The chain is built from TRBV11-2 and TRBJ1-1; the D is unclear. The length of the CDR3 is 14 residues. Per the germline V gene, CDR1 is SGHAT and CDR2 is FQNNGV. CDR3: CASSLEIGNPEAFF. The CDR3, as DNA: TGTGCCAGCAGCTTAGAGATAGGGAACCCTGAAGCTTTCTTT.

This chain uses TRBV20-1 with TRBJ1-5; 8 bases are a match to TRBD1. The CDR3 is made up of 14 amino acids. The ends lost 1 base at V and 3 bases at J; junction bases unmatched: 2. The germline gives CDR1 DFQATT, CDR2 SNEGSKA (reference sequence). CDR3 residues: CSARGTGFNQPQHF. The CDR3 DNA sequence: TGCAGTGCTAGAGGGACAGGGTTCAATCAGCCCCAGCATTTT.

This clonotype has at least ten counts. The CDR3 is CASSLALVAETQYF. The CDR3 DNA reads as TGTGCCAGCAGCTTAGCGCTGGTGGCAGAGACCCAGTACTTC. The chain recombines TRBV7-8 with TRBJ2-5; D remains unclear. The V gene lost 0 bases and the J gene lost 4 bases, with 9 bases spanning the gap. CDR1 is SGHVS, CDR2 FQNEAQ, per germline. This CDR3 has 14 residues.

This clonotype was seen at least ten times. CDR3 protein: CSAGPSGGVADEAFF. CDR3 sequence (DNA): TGCAGTGCTGGCCCATCAGGGGGGGTGGCGGACGAAGCTTTCTTT. The chain carries TRBV20-1 and TRBJ1-1; 7 nucleotides match TRBD1. The CDR3 consists of 15 residues. Germline CDR1 DFQATT, CDR2 SNEGSKA (reference sequence). V dropped 5 bases and J dropped 8; count of bases not matched to a gene: 17.

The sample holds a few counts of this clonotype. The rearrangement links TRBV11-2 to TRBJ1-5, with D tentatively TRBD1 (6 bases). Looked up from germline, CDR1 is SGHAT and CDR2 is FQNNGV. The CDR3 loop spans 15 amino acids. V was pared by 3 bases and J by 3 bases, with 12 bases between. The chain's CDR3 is CASSLGARPNQPQHF. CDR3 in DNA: TGTGCCAGCAGCTTGGGGGCCCGCCCCAATCAGCCCCAGCATTTT.

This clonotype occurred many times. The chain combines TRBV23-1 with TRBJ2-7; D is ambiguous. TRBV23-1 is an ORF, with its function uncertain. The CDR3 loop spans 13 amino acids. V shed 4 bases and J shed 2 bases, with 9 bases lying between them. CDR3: CASSLDGAYEQYF. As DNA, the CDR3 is TGCGCCAGCAGTCTGGACGGTGCCTACGAGCAGTACTTC.

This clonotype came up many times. CDR3 nucleotides: TGCAGCGTTGAAGAAGGAACAGGGGAAAAACTGTTTTTT. Translated, it gives CSVEEGTGEKLFF. This chain uses TRBV29-1 with TRBJ1-4; tentatively, D is TRBD1 (6 bases). The CDR3 loop spans 13 amino acids. Between the trimmed V and J ends, which lost 0 bases and 8 bases, there was a span of 10 bases. Germline V CDR1 and CDR2: SQVTM, ANQGSEA. Looking up the rest from reference TRBV29-1 and TRBJ1-4 gives the full variable domain: SAVISQKPSRDICQRGTSLTIQCQVDSQVTMMFWYRQQPGQSLTLIATANQGSEATYESGFVIDKFPISRPNLTFSTLTVSNMSPEDSSIYLCSVEEGTGEKLFFGSGTQLSVL.

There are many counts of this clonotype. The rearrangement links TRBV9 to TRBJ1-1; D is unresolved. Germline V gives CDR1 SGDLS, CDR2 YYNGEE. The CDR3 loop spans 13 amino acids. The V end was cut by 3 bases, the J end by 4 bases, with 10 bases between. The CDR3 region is CASSDLSSTEAFF. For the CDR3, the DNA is TGTGCCAGCAGCGACCTCAGTAGCACTGAAGCTTTCTTT.

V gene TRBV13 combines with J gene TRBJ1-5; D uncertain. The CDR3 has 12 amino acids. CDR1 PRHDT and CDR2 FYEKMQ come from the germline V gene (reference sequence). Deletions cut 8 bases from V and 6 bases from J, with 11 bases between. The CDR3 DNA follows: TGTGCCAGCGGCGTAGGTGGTCAGCCCCAGCATTTT. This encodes CASGVGGQPQHF.

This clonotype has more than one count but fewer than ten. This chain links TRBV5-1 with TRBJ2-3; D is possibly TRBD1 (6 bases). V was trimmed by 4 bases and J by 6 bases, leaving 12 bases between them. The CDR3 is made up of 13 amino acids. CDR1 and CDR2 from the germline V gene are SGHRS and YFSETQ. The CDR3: CASSEPQGDTQYF. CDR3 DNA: TGCGCCAGCAGCGAACCACAGGGCGATACGCAGTATTTT.

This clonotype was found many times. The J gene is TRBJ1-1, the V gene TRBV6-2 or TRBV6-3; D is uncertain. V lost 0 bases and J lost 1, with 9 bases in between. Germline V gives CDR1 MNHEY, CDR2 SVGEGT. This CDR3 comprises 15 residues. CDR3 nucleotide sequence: TGTGCCAGCAGTTACTCGAACCGACAGAACACTGAAGCTTTCTTT. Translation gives CASSYSNRQNTEAFF.

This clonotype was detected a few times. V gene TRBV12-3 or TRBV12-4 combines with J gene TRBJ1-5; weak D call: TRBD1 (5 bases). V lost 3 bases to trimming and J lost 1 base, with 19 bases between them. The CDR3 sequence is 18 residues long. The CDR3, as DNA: TGTGCCAGCAGTTTGAATGGCGGCAGGGTCGGGAGCAATCAGCCCCAGCATTTT. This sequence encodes CASSLNGGRVGSNQPQHF.